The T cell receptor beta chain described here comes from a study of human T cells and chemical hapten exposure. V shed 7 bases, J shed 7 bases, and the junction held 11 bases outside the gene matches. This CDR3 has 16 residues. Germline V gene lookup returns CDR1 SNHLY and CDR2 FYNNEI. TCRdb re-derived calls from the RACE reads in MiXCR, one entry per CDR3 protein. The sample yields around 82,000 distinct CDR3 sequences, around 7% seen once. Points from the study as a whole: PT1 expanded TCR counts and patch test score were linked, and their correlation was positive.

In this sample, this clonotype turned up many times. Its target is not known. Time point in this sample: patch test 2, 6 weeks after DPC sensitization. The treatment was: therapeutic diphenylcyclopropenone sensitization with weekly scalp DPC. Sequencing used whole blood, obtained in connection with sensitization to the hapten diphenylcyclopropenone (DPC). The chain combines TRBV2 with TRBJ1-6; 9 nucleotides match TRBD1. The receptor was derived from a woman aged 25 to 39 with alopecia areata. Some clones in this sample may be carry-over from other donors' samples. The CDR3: CASTKRDRVMNSPLHF. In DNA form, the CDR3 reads TGTGCCAGCACTAAACGGGACAGGGTAATGAATTCACCCCTCCACTTT.